Below are 32 T cell receptor beta chains sequenced from a single sample in a study of OX40 agonist ivuxolimab in advanced cancers. Clones were read by immunoSEQ multiplex PCR, and TCRdb kept only the in-frame ones, dropping some. The data contain 80,000 or so clones, 85% to 90% of them singletons. The input for sequencing was CD4+ or CD8+ T cells sorted from blood, taken in a trial of the OX40 agonist ivuxolimab. The receptors were sampled from an adult with an advanced solid tumor such as melanoma, head and neck, liver or kidney cancer.

The DNA for the CDR3 is TGTGCCAGCAGCTTGGGCCGGGGGCGTTACAATGAGCAGTTCTTC. This codes for CASSLGRGRYNEQFF. This chain connects TRBV7-2 to TRBJ2-1; possibly TRBD1 or TRBD2 for D (6 bases each). Trimming took 3 bases from V and 4 from J, leaving 13 bases between them. The CDR3 contains 15 residues. From germline, CDR1 is SGHTA and CDR2 FQGNSA.

This rearrangement joins TRBV7-2 to TRBJ2-5, with 9 bases that match TRBD2. The trim removed 1 base at V and 4 bases at J, leaving 4 bases unmatched. Germline V gene sequence: CDR1 SGHTA, CDR2 FQGNSA. This CDR3 contains 15 residues. CDR3 in DNA: TGTGCCAGCAGCTTAGAGGGGACTAGCTCAGAGACCCAGTACTTC. Its translation: CASSLEGTSSETQYF.

This chain links TRBV28 with TRBJ2-7; 10 positions agree with TRBD1. Germline values: CDR1 MDHEN, CDR2 SYDVKM. V was pared by 6 bases and J by 5 bases, with 10 bases of the junction left unmatched. The CDR3 totals 15 residues. The CDR3: CASSPPTGGADEQYF. CDR3 bases: TGTGCCAGCAGCCCACCGACAGGGGGCGCCGACGAGCAGTACTTC.

In DNA, the CDR3 is TGTGCCAGCAGCTTCATGGGGGGCCGAGAGACCCAGTACTTC. Amino acids: CASSFMGGRETQYF. The chain carries TRBV5-4 and TRBJ2-5; the D call may be TRBD1 or TRBD2 (6 bases each). The CDR3 contains 14 residues. CDR1 is SGHNT, CDR2 YYREEE, per germline (reference sequence). V was pared by 2 bases and J by 4 bases, with 12 bases between.

The CDR3 DNA reads as TGTGCCAGCAGCTCGGGACGGTACCAAGAGACCCAGTACTTC. Its protein product is CASSSGRYQETQYF. The gene calls are TRBV7-3 and TRBJ2-5; either TRBD1 or TRBD2 may supply D (5 bases each). Trimming removed 4 bases at V and 0 bases at J, with 9 bases between. CDR3 length equals 14 residues. Germline lookup yields CDR1 SGHTA and CDR2 FQGTGA.

This chain uses TRBV18 with TRBJ1-1; no definite D call. The CDR3 runs 13 residues. V was shortened by 1 base and J by 1 base, with 4 bases between the two germline ends. Germline assignment: CDR1 KGHSH and CDR2 LQKENI. Here the CDR3 reads CASSPQTNTEAFF. Written as DNA, the CDR3 is TGTGCCAGCTCACCACAGACGAACACTGAAGCTTTCTTT.

This chain joins TRBV5-4 and TRBJ2-3; 11 nucleotides align to TRBD2. Unmatched junction bases numbered 14, after V lost 8 bases and J lost 0 bases. The CDR3 consists of 18 residues. Germline V gives CDR1 SGHNT, CDR2 YYREEE (reference sequence). In DNA, the CDR3 is TGTGCCAGTCAAGTGGCTAGCGGGGGGACCCTTAGCACAGATACGCAGTATTTT. Its protein product is CASQVASGGTLSTDTQYF.

The rearrangement uses TRBV4-1 and TRBJ1-2; 7 bases match TRBD1. CDR1 MGHRA and CDR2 YSYEKL come from the germline V gene. This CDR3 is 14 amino acids long. Germline trimming cut 4 bases from V and 4 bases from J; bases unmatched to any gene: 6. As DNA, the CDR3 is TGCGCCAGCAGCCTGGTAGGGGGCAGCTATGGCTACACCTTC. Translated, it gives CASSLVGGSYGYTF.

The chain is built from TRBV6-5 and TRBJ1-4; 9 bases match TRBD1. This CDR3 has 15 amino acids. V lost 0 bases to trimming and J lost 10 bases; unmatched junction nucleotides: 6. Looked up from germline, CDR1 is MNHEY and CDR2 is SVGAGI. The CDR3 protein is CASSYSGTGSGKLFF. In nucleotides, the CDR3 is TGTGCCAGCAGTTACTCCGGGACAGGGAGTGGAAAACTGTTTTTT.

V and J are TRBV6-1 and TRBJ1-1; TRBD1 might be the D (6 bases). The V gene's germline CDR1 is MNHNS and CDR2 SASEGT. This CDR3 spans 15 amino acids. V lost 4 bases to trimming and J lost 0 bases, with 12 bases between them. CDR3 DNA sequence: TGTGCCAGCAGTGGGTGGACAGCAATGAACACTGAAGCTTTCTTT. This encodes CASSGWTAMNTEAFF.

The J gene is TRBJ2-4, the V gene TRBV14; D is possibly TRBD1 (5 bases). The V and J ends lost 0 bases and 11 bases respectively, with 20 bases between them. The CDR3 sequence is 16 residues long. Germline CDR1 SGHDN, CDR2 FVKESK. The DNA of the CDR3 is TGTGCCAGCAGCCAAGATCATAGCAGGGCGGTGGGCCTTCAGTACTTC. Amino acid sequence: CASSQDHSRAVGLQYF.

The chain recombines TRBV7-2 with TRBJ2-3, with no clear D. V was shortened by 0 bases and J by 3 bases, with 19 bases between the two germline ends. The CDR3 contains 18 residues. Germline lookup yields CDR1 SGHTA and CDR2 FQGNSA. CDR3 bases: TGTGCCAGCAGCTTAGCGAGGCAGACATTCAGACGTACAGATACGCAGTATTTT. It specifies CASSLARQTFRRTDTQYF.

The chain combines TRBV2 with TRBJ1-1, with D maybe TRBD1 (5 bases). With 2 bases removed from V and 1 base from J, the gap between germline ends came to 11 bases. Germline lookup yields CDR1 SNHLY and CDR2 FYNNEI. The CDR3 totals 15 residues. The CDR3 coding sequence is TGTGCCAGCAGTGAATGGGGCACTACGAACACTGAAGCTTTCTTT. It is translated as CASSEWGTTNTEAFF.

The chain employs TRBV19 and TRBJ2-5, with 8 bases matching TRBD1. The J segment lost 2 bases and the V segment lost 5 bases, leaving 7 bases of the junction unmatched. The germline V gene has CDR1 LNHDA and CDR2 SQIVND (reference sequence). The CDR3 length is 15 residues. CDR3 amino acids: CASSPSGQAQETQYF. CDR3 nucleotides: TGTGCCAGTAGTCCCTCGGGACAGGCTCAAGAGACCCAGTACTTC.

There are a few counts of this clone. The V call is TRBV10-2, the J call TRBJ2-5, with unresolved D. The V gene lost 4 bases and the J gene lost 1 base, with 1 base spanning the gap. This CDR3 region has 11 residues. Germline V gene sequence: CDR1 WSHSY, CDR2 SAAADI. The CDR3 bases are TGCGCCAGCAGTGTCCAAGAGACCCAGTACTTC. Translating gives CASSVQETQYF.

The chain combines TRBV10-3 with TRBJ2-3; 10 bases fit TRBD1. The V and J ends lost 5 bases and 0 bases, in that order; junction bases with no gene match: 11. Germline loops: CDR1 ENHRY, CDR2 SYGVKD. There are 18 residues in the CDR3. DNA of the CDR3: TGTGCCATCAGTAGGGACTTACCGGGACAGGGGAGCACAGATACGCAGTATTTT. Translating it yields CAISRDLPGQGSTDTQYF.

The chain recombines TRBV30 with TRBJ1-2; 7 bases fit TRBD1. This CDR3 is 12 amino acids long. The V gene end was trimmed by 1 base and the J gene end by 7 bases; junction bases not matched to a gene: 3. Looked up from germline, CDR1 is GTSNPN and CDR2 is SVGIG (reference sequence). The CDR3 spells CAWSAGGGGYTF. CDR3 bases: TGTGCCTGGAGTGCAGGGGGGGGTGGCTACACCTTC. The full variable domain, rest sourced from reference TRBV30 and TRBJ1-2, is SQTIHQWPATLVQPVGSPLSLECTVEGTSNPNLYWYRQAAGRGLQLLFYSVGIGQISSEVPQNLSASRPQDRQFILSSKKLLLSDSGFYLCAWSAGGGGYTFGSGTRLTVV.

This clone was counted between two and nine times. V gene TRBV28 combines with J gene TRBJ1-2; 7 bases are a match to TRBD1. The junction had 7 bases not matched to a gene; V was cut back by 4 bases and J by 5 bases. The CDR3 spans 14 residues. Germline CDR1 is MDHEN and CDR2 is SYDVKM. CDR3 DNA: TGTGCCAGCAGTTACGACGGGACAGCTTATGGCTACACCTTC. As protein: CASSYDGTAYGYTF.

With respect to this clone: The germline gene is not matched at one end of the junction; a read error may be the cause. The rearrangement links TRBV2 to TRBJ2-4, with 11 positions matching TRBD2. CDR1 is SNHLY and CDR2 is FYNNEI in the germline V gene. This CDR3 contains 17 residues. CDR3 region: CASSEVSGRGTSGGAKF. CDR3 DNA sequence: TGTGCCAGCAGTGAAGTGAGTGGTCGGGGAACTAGCGGGGGAGCTAAGTTC.

The chain couples TRBV2 to TRBJ2-2, with TRBD2 matching 10 bases. The V segment lost 7 bases and the J segment 0 bases; nucleotides outside the gene matches: 2. The CDR3 is made up of 15 amino acids. CDR1 and CDR2 from the germline V gene are SNHLY and FYNNEI. In DNA form, the CDR3 reads TGTGCCAGCAAAGGACTAGCGGCGAACACCGGGGAGCTGTTTTTT. This sequence encodes CASKGLAANTGELFF.

V gene TRBV27 combines with J gene TRBJ2-6; 7 bases align to TRBD1. In germline, CDR1 is MNHEY, CDR2 SMNVEV (reference sequence). The CDR3 runs to 18 residues. With 7 bases clipped from V and 1 base from J, the junction kept 13 bases outside the gene matches. The chain's CDR3 is CASKVFGTDRSGANVLTF. CDR3 bases: TGTGCCAGCAAAGTTTTCGGGACAGACCGATCTGGGGCCAACGTCCTGACTTTC.

Concerning this clone itself: Mismatch with germline at one junction end may stem from a read error. The chain carries TRBV28 and TRBJ2-2; 7 positions agree with TRBD2. Per the germline V gene, CDR1 is MDHEN and CDR2 is SYDVKM. The CDR3 is made up of 16 amino acids. CDR3 sequence reads: CASSSPGSGVARELFF. CDR3 coding DNA: TGTGCCAGCAGTTCCCCAGGGAGCGGGGTGGCGAGGGAGTTGTTTTTT.

The chain is built from TRBV7-6 and TRBJ1-1; D remains ambiguous. Germline V gene data show CDR1 as SGHVS and CDR2 as FNYEAQ. V lost 5 bases and J 7 bases, leaving 11 bases between the germline ends. The CDR3 loop spans 12 amino acids. CDR3 region: CASSPGRNEAFF. The CDR3 DNA reads TGTGCCAGCAGCCCTGGACGGAATGAAGCTTTCTTT.

This chain links TRBV9 with TRBJ1-1; possibly TRBD1 for D (5 bases). The CDR3 sequence is 14 residues long. CDR1 is SGDLS and CDR2 is YYNGEE in the germline V gene. The V gene lost 0 bases and the J gene lost 1 base, with 7 bases spanning the gap. The CDR3 here is CASSVARANTEAFF. In DNA, the CDR3 is TGTGCCAGCAGCGTAGCCAGGGCGAACACTGAAGCTTTCTTT. Based on the CDR3 plus reference TRBV9 and TRBJ1-1, the full variable domain is DSGVTQTPKHLITATGQRVTLRCSPRSGDLSVYWYQQSLDQGLQFLIQYYNGEERAKGNILERFSAQQFPDLHSELNLSSLELGDSALYFCASSVARANTEAFFGQGTRLTVV.

This clone was observed a handful of times. The J gene is TRBJ2-3, the V gene TRBV29-1, with 9 positions matching TRBD1. CDR3 length: 16 residues. CDR1 and CDR2 (germline): SQVTM, ANQGSEA. Losses at the gene ends were 3 bases for V and 1 base for J; bases not matched to a gene: 8. The CDR3 DNA reads as TGCAGCGTTGAGGGTGGTAGGGACAGGGGCACAGATACGCAGTATTTT. It yields the protein CSVEGGRDRGTDTQYF.

The chain employs TRBV7-2 and TRBJ2-1; D gene uncertain. Germline loops: CDR1 SGHTA, CDR2 FQGNSA. The CDR3 extends over 13 amino acids. The V gene lost 1 base and the J gene lost 3 bases, with 4 bases spanning the gap. Here the CDR3 DNA reads TGTGCCAGCAGCTTAGGGAACTACAATGAGCAGTTCTTC. It specifies CASSLGNYNEQFF.

The rearrangement joins TRBV28 to TRBJ2-1, with 15 bases identical to TRBD2. The germline V gene encodes CDR1 MDHEN and CDR2 SYDVKM. CDR3 length equals 22 residues. V lost 6 bases and J lost 6; bases outside the gene matches: 24. The chain's CDR3 is CASSTGFGTSGGLKGKANEQFF. CDR3 in DNA: TGTGCCAGCAGCACAGGGTTCGGGACTAGCGGGGGGCTAAAAGGCAAGGCCAATGAGCAGTTCTTC.

In the case of this clone: Other nucleotide sequences in the sample specify the same CDR3. The chain has TRBV9 and TRBJ1-2, with D possibly TRBD1 on 6 matching bases. The V and J ends lost 2 bases and 2 bases respectively, with 10 bases between them. The CDR3 loop spans 14 amino acids. Per germline, CDR1 SGDLS and CDR2 YYNGEE. The CDR3 loop is CASSVDRGNYGYTF. In nucleotides, the CDR3 is TGTGCCAGCAGCGTGGACAGAGGGAACTATGGCTACACCTTC.

The chain employs TRBV10-3 and TRBJ2-1, with D maybe TRBD1 (5 bases). This CDR3 comprises 16 residues. The V gene's germline CDR1 is ENHRY and CDR2 SYGVKD. V was trimmed by 0 bases and J by 5 bases, leaving 14 bases between them. CDR3 bases: TGTGCCATCAGTGAGTCAGGGGCTAATAGGGACAATGAGCAGTTCTTC. Amino acids: CAISESGANRDNEQFF.

The chain employs TRBV5-4 and TRBJ1-1, with a weak D call TRBD1 (5 bases). V was pared by 2 bases and J by 4 bases, with 18 bases between. This CDR3 region has 16 residues. CDR1 is SGHNT and CDR2 is YYREEE in the germline V gene (reference sequence). The CDR3 sequence is CASSLGTFGGSTEAFF. CDR3 in DNA: TGTGCCAGCAGCTTAGGGACCTTCGGGGGGAGCACTGAAGCTTTCTTT.

V is TRBV7-2 and J is TRBJ2-1; D possibly corresponds to TRBD1 (6 bases). Trimming removed 8 bases at V and 15 bases at J, with 29 bases between. Germline V gene data show CDR1 as SGHTA and CDR2 as FQGNSA. This CDR3 is built from 15 residues. CDR3 region: CASGQGQAFARGLFF. The CDR3 DNA reads as TGTGCCAGCGGGCAGGGGCAGGCTTTTGCGCGAGGGCTGTTCTTC.

This chain uses TRBV6-1 with TRBJ2-3; D assignment may be TRBD1 or TRBD2 (6 bases each). V lost 7 bases to trimming and J lost 4 bases, with 12 bases between them. This CDR3 has 13 residues. Germline V CDR1 and CDR2: MNHNS, SASEGT. The CDR3 nucleotides are TGTGCCAGCAAGCACAGGGAGGCAGATACGCAGTATTTT. Translation gives CASKHREADTQYF.